This T cell receptor beta chain originates from a study of T cells after somatic rescue of genetic block. Sequencing was performed with immunoSEQ multiplex PCR; in TCRdb, only in-frame clones are kept and a portion is missing. The table records roughly 92,000 clones, 90% of them present only once. Source material: peripheral blood mononuclear cells (PBMCs). This receptor was taken from a woman aged 18-30 years.

CDR3 coding DNA: TGCAGCGTAGCCTCCGGGACAGGGTGGGCTGAAGCTTTCTTT. It encodes CSVASGTGWAEAFF. The V gene is TRBV29-1, the J gene TRBJ1-1, with TRBD1 matching 9 bases. Trimming took 6 bases from V and 6 from J; bases not matched to a gene: 11. Looked up from germline, CDR1 is SQVTM and CDR2 is ANQGSEA. The CDR3 runs to 14 residues.